This T cell receptor beta chain was recorded in a study of T cell responses to AZD1222 COVID-19 vaccine. Clones were read by immunoSEQ multiplex PCR, and TCRdb kept only the in-frame ones, dropping some. The repertoire consists of about 180,000 clones, with around nine tenths occurring once and the leading ten covering around 2.6%. The V and J ends lost 4 bases and 8 bases, in that order; junction bases with no gene match: 12. The CDR3 extends over 17 amino acids. Per germline, CDR1 LNHDA and CDR2 SQIVND (reference sequence). The sequence was collected from an adult in good health. V and J are TRBV19 and TRBJ2-1, with 12 bases matching TRBD2. The sequenced sample was peripheral blood, obtained on day 0 of AZD1222 vaccination. The CDR3 DNA reads as TGTGCCAGTAGTACAAGACAGACTAGCGGGAGAGGTTATGAGCAGTTCTTC. Its translation: CASSTRQTSGRGYEQFF.